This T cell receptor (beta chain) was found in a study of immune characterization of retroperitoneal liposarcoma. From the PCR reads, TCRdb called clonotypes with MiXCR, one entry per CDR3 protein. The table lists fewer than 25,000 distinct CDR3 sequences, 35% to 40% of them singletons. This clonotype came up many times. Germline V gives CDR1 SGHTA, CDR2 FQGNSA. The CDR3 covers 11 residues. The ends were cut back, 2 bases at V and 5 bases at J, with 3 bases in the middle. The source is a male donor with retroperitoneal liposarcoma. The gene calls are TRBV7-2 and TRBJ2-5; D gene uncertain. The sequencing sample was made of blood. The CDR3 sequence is CASSLWETQYF. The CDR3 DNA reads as TGTGCCAGCAGCTTATGGGAGACCCAGTACTTC.